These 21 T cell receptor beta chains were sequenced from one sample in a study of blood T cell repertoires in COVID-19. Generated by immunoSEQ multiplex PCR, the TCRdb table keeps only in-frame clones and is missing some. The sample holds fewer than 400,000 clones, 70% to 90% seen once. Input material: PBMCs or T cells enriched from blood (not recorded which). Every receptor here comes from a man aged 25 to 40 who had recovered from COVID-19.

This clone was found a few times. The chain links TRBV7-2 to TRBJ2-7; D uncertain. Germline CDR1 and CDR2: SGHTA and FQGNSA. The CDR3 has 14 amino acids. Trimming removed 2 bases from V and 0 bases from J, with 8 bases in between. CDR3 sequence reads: CASSLSTSSYEQYF. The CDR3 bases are TGTGCCAGCAGCTTATCTACGAGCTCCTACGAGCAGTACTTC.

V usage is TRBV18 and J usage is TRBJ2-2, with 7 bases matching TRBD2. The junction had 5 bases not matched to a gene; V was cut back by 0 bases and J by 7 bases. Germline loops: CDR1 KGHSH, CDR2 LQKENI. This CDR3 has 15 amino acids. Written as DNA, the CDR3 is TGTGCCAGCTCACCACCGGCGGGGGTAGACGGGGAGCTGTTTTTT. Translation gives CASSPPAGVDGELFF.

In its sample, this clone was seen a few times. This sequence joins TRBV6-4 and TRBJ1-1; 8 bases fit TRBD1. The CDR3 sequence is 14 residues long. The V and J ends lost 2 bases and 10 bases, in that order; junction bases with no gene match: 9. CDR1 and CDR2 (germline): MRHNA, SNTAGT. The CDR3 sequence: CASSDGWEQGAAFF. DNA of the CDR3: TGTGCCAGCAGTGACGGTTGGGAGCAGGGGGCAGCTTTCTTT.

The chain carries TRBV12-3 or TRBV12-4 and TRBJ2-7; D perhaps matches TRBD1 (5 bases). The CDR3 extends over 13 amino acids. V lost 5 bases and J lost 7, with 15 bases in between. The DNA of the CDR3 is TGTGCCAGCAGTCCCTGGGGCCCGCGAGAGCAGTACTTC. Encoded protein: CASSPWGPREQYF.

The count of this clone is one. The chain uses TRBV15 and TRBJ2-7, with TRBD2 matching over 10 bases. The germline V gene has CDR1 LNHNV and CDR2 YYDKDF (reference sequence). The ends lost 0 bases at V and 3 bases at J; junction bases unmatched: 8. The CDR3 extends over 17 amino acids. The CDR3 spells CATSRDPQREGLYEQYF. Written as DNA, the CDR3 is TGTGCCACCAGCAGAGATCCGCAGCGGGAGGGTCTCTACGAGCAGTACTTC.

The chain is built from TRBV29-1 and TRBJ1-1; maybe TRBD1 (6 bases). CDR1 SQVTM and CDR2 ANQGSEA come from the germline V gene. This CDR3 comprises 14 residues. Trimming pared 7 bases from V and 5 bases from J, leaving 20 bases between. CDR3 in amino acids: CSAQGTPTGTEAFF. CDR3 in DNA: TGCAGCGCTCAAGGGACACCCACTGGGACTGAAGCTTTCTTT.

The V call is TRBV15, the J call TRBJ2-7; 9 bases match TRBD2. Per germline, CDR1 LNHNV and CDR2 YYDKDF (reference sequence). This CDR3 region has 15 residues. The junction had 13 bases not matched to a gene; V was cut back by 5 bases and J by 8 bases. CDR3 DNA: TGTGCCACCAGCTCCCGACTAGCGGTGGGGATGCAGCAGTACTTC. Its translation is CATSSRLAVGMQQYF.

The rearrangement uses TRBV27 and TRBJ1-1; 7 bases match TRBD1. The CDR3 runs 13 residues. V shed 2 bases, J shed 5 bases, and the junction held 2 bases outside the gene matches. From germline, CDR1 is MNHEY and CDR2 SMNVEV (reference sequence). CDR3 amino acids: CASSLEGATEAFF. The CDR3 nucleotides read TGTGCCAGCAGTTTAGAGGGGGCGACTGAAGCTTTCTTT.

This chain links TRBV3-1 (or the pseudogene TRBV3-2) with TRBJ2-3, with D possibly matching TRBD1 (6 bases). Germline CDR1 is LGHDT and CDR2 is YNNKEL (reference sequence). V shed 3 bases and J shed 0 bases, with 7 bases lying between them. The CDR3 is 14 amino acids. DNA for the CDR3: TGTGCCAGCAGCCAGGGACACAGCACAGATACGCAGTATTTT. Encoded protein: CASSQGHSTDTQYF.

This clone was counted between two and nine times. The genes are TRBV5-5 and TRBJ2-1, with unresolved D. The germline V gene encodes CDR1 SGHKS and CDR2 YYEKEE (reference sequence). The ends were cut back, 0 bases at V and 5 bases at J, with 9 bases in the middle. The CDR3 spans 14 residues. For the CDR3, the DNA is TGTGCCAGCAGCTTGGCCGGAACAGACAATGAGCAGTTCTTC. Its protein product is CASSLAGTDNEQFF.

The CDR3 spells CASSALQGAVDYGYTF. The CDR3, as DNA: TGCGCCAGCAGCGCACTACAGGGGGCCGTGGACTATGGCTACACCTTC. The chain is built from TRBV5-1 and TRBJ1-2, with TRBD1 matching 9 bases. J gave up 3 bases and V 4 bases, and 10 bases lay outside the gene matches. The germline gives CDR1 SGHRS, CDR2 YFSETQ. The CDR3 has 16 amino acids.

CDR3 residues: CASSLGRQDYEQYF. The CDR3 nucleotides are TGTGCCAGCAGTTTAGGGCGACAGGACTACGAGCAGTACTTC. The chain employs TRBV27 and TRBJ2-7; a possible D gene is TRBD1 (6 bases). There are 14 residues in the CDR3. Trimming took off 2 bases at V and 3 bases at J, with 11 bases between the two ends. Per the germline V gene, CDR1 is MNHEY and CDR2 is SMNVEV (reference sequence).

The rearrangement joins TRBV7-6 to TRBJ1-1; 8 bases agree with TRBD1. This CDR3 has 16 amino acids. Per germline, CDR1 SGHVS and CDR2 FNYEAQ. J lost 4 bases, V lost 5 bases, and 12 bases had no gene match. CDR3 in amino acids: CASSPFAGGAPTEAFF. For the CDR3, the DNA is TGTGCCAGCAGCCCCTTTGCAGGGGGCGCGCCCACTGAAGCTTTCTTT.

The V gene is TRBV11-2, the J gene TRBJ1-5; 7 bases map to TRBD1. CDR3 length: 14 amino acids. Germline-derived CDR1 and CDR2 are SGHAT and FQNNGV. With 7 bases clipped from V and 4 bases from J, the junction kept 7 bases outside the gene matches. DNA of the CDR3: TGTGCCAGCACCAGGGGGGTAGGGAATCAGCCCCAGCATTTT. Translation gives CASTRGVGNQPQHF.

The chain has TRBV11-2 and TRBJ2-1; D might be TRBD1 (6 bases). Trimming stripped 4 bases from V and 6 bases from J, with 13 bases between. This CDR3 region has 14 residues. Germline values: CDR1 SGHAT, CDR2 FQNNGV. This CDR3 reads CASSWTVALNEQFF. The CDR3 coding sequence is TGTGCCAGCAGCTGGACAGTAGCCCTCAATGAGCAGTTCTTC.

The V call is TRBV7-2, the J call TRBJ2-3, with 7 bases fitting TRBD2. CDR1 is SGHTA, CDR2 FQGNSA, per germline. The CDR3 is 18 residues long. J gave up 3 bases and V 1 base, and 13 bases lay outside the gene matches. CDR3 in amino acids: CASSLELADLASTDTQYF. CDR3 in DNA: TGTGCCAGCAGCTTAGAGCTAGCGGACCTGGCGAGTACAGATACGCAGTATTTT.

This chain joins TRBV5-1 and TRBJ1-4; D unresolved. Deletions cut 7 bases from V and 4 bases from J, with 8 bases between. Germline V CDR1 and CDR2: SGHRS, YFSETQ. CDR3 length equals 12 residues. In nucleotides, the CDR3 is TGCGCCAGCCGCGGGCTTAATGAAAAACTGTTTTTT. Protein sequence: CASRGLNEKLFF.

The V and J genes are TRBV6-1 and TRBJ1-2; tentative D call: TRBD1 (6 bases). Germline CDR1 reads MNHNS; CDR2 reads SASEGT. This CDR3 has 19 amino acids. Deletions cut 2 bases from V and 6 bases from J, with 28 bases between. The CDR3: CASSEFGTASGGYTNGYTF. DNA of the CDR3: TGTGCCAGCAGTGAATTCGGGACCGCCTCGGGGGGCTACACTAATGGCTACACCTTC.

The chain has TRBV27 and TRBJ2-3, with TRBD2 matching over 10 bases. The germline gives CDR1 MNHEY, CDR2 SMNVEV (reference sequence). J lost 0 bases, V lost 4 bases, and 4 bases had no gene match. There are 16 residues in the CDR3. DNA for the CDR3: TGTGCCAGCAGTTCAGGGACTAGCGCTAGCACAGATACGCAGTATTTT. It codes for CASSSGTSASTDTQYF.

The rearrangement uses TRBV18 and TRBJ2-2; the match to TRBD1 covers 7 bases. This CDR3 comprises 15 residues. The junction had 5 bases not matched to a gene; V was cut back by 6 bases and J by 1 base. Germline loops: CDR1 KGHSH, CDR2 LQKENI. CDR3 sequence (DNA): TGTGCCAGCTCCCCGGGACAGCTGAACACCGGGGAGCTGTTTTTT. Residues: CASSPGQLNTGELFF.

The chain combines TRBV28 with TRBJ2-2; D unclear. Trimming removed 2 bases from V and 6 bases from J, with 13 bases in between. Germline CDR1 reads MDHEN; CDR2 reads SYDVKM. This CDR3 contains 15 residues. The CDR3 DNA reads TGTGCCAGCAGTTTAGATGTTAGAGGTTCCGGGGAGCTGTTTTTT. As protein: CASSLDVRGSGELFF.